This T cell receptor (beta chain) was documented in a study of T cells after yellow fever vaccination. Overall study: Fractions of low cell number were prepared using SMART-Seq v4 Ultra Low Input. Study-level points and caveats: Post-booster samples contained most primary-vaccination clones (approximately 96% CD4, roughly 88% CD8).

TCRdb itself ran the 5' RACE reads through MiXCR, one entry per CDR3 protein. The data hold some 16,000 distinct CDR3 sequences, with around 4% observed a single time. Many counts were recorded for this clonotype. V lost 8 bases and J 0 bases, leaving 20 bases between the germline ends. CDR3 length: 17 amino acids. Germline CDR1 is SNHLY and CDR2 is FYNNEI. The rearrangement uses TRBV2 and TRBJ2-1; D is tentatively TRBD1 or TRBD2 (7 bases each). This sample comprised PBMCs, either bulk or a sorted T-cell subset (CD4+, CD8+, memory, or dextramer-sorted; not recorded which), obtained 15 days after the yellow fever booster vaccination. This receptor was taken from a man under 40 who received the YFV17D yellow fever vaccine. The CDR3 DNA sequence: TGTGCCAGCTCGACAGGGTGGGGGGGAAGCTCCTACAATGAGCAGTTCTTC. The encoded protein is CASSTGWGGSSYNEQFF. Based on the CDR3 plus reference TRBV2 and TRBJ2-1, the full variable domain is EPEVTQTPSHQVTQMGQEVILRCVPISNHLYFYWYRQILGQKVEFLVSFYNNEISEKSEIFDDQFSVERPDGSNFTLKIRSTKLEDSAMYFCASSTGWGGSSYNEQFFGPGTRLTVL.